This TCR beta chain stems from a study of T cells in Graves' hyperthyroidism and ophthalmopathy. The study's findings and limits: Before onset, ophthalmopathy was predicted by the model a median around 6 months earlier.

The investigators amplified TCR beta CDR3 regions from RNA transcripts. In the first-round RT-PCR of the TCR CDR3, the HTBI primer set was used. TCRdb independently ran MiXCR on the multiplex PCR reads; one entry per CDR3 protein. The table has 500,000 to 750,000 distinct CDR3 sequences, about 43% seen once. With respect to this clonotype: Its antigen is currently unknown.

V lost 5 bases to trimming and J lost 4 bases, with 17 bases between them. CDR3 length: 14 residues. Germline CDR1 and CDR2: DFQATT and SNEGSKA (reference sequence). The study enrolled patients aged 18 to 65 with newly diagnosed hyperthyroidism of under 2 months' duration. Sequenced material: peripheral blood or thyroid tissue (not recorded which). V is TRBV20-1 and J is TRBJ1-2, with TRBD1 as a possible D gene (6 bases). The source of this sequence is a woman younger than 30 with Graves' hyperthyroidism. CDR3 in DNA: TGCAGTGCTTGGGGGGAGGGGGTTCTCTATGGCTACACCTTC. Protein: CSAWGEGVLYGYTF.